One sample yielded the 24 T cell receptor beta chains listed below, sequenced in a study of chemoradiotherapy in HPV16-positive cancers. Method: immunoSEQ multiplex PCR; TCRdb's copy keeps in-frame clones and lacks some. The table includes about 25,000 clones, 85% to 95% detected once. The sample was blood, taken from a patient who underwent chemoradiotherapy. The receptors come from a human donor with HPV-associated anogenital cancer.

The rearrangement joins TRBV2 to TRBJ2-3, with 9 bases lining up with TRBD1. CDR3 length equals 15 residues. The trim removed 5 bases at V and 1 base at J, leaving 4 bases unmatched. Germline lookup yields CDR1 SNHLY and CDR2 FYNNEI. The CDR3 loop reads CASSLRDRGTDTQYF. CDR3 nucleotides: TGTGCCAGCAGTCTCCGGGACAGGGGCACAGATACGCAGTATTTT.

The V gene is TRBV5-4, the J gene TRBJ2-3; possible D gene TRBD2, 5 bases. CDR3 length: 14 amino acids. CDR1 is SGHNT, CDR2 YYREEE, per germline (reference sequence). Trimming left V 0 bases short and J 8 bases short, with 13 bases between. CDR3 nucleotides: TGTGCCAGCAGCTTGGCAGCGGACCCCGGTACGCAGTATTTT. Its protein is CASSLAADPGTQYF.

This clone has more than one count but fewer than ten. The genes are TRBV7-9 and TRBJ1-2, with D perhaps TRBD1 (5 bases). Trimming stripped 7 bases from V and 6 bases from J, with 12 bases between. Germline V gene sequence: CDR1 SEHNR, CDR2 FQNEAQ (reference sequence). The CDR3 runs to 12 residues. CDR3 nucleotide sequence: TGTGCCAGCACCTTGAGGGGAGATGGCTACACCTTC. Protein: CASTLRGDGYTF.

This clone is a singleton in its sample. The chain employs TRBV6-5 and TRBJ1-2; unclear D gene. From germline, CDR1 is MNHEY and CDR2 SVGAGI. Trimming stripped 5 bases from V and 6 bases from J, with 19 bases between. This CDR3 comprises 15 residues. The CDR3 reads CASSIRGVGQNGYTF. DNA of the CDR3: TGTGCCAGCAGTATCCGCGGGGTGGGTCAAAATGGCTACACCTTC.

The CDR3 nucleotides are TGTGCCAGCAGTTACTTTCCGGGCAGGGGCGAGCAGTACTTC. Its translation is CASSYFPGRGEQYF. This chain uses TRBV6-5 with TRBJ2-7; possible D gene TRBD1, 6 bases. This CDR3 region has 14 residues. Between the trimmed V and J ends, which lost 1 base and 6 bases, there was a span of 13 bases. In germline, CDR1 is MNHEY, CDR2 SVGAGI.

This rearrangement joins TRBV29-1 to TRBJ2-1; D is uncertain. The V end was cut by 6 bases, the J end by 3 bases, with 15 bases between. This CDR3 comprises 14 residues. Per the germline V gene, CDR1 is SQVTM and CDR2 is ANQGSEA. CDR3: CSVHLATDYNEQFF. CDR3 DNA sequence: TGCAGCGTCCACCTCGCGACGGACTACAATGAGCAGTTCTTC.

The rearrangement joins TRBV7-2 to TRBJ2-1; D unresolved. The CDR3 spans 12 residues. V was cut by 1 base and J by 7 bases, with 5 bases left in between. Germline V gene lookup returns CDR1 SGHTA and CDR2 FQGNSA. CDR3 loop: CASSLGTNEQFF. The CDR3 DNA is TGTGCCAGCAGCTTAGGAACAAATGAGCAGTTCTTC.

The rearrangement joins TRBV7-2 to TRBJ2-3; 9 bases match TRBD2. Germline CDR1 reads SGHTA; CDR2 reads FQGNSA. This CDR3 is built from 17 residues. Germline trimming cut 3 bases from V and 6 bases from J; bases unmatched to any gene: 13. The CDR3 DNA follows: TGTGCCAGCAGCTTTGTTGGGTTAGCGGGGGCTCAGGATACGCAGTATTTT. This translates into CASSFVGLAGAQDTQYF.

This chain connects TRBV19 to TRBJ2-1; no definite D call. Germline V CDR1 and CDR2: LNHDA, SQIVND (reference sequence). The CDR3 extends over 15 amino acids. The ends were cut back, 5 bases at V and 0 bases at J, with 11 bases in the middle. The CDR3: CASSRSSPSYNEQFF. CDR3 nucleotides: TGTGCCAGTAGTCGGAGTTCCCCCTCCTACAATGAGCAGTTCTTC.

The gene calls are TRBV7-2 and TRBJ2-3, with 9 bases aligning to TRBD2. The trim removed 5 bases at V and 6 bases at J, leaving 6 bases unmatched. Germline V gene sequence: CDR1 SGHTA, CDR2 FQGNSA. The CDR3 length is 14 residues. Here the CDR3 DNA reads TGTGCCAGCAGCCCCGGACTAGCGAGGGATACGCAGTATTTT. Its translation is CASSPGLARDTQYF.

The chain uses TRBV6-1 and TRBJ1-1; TRBD1 matches 10 bases. Trimming took 8 bases from V and 4 from J; bases not matched to a gene: 4. Germline CDR1 reads MNHNS; CDR2 reads SASEGT. The CDR3 contains 13 residues. CDR3 nucleotides: TGTGCCAGCCGGACAGGGGGTTTCACTGAAGCTTTCTTT. Its translation: CASRTGGFTEAFF.

The chain joins TRBV7-7 to TRBJ2-1; D perhaps matches TRBD1 (5 bases). V lost 1 base and J lost 5, with 6 bases in between. This CDR3 is built from 13 residues. Germline V gives CDR1 SSHAT, CDR2 FNYEAQ (reference sequence). Here the CDR3 reads CASSLGQNNEQFF. The CDR3 nucleotides are TGTGCCAGCAGCTTAGGACAGAACAATGAGCAGTTCTTC.

The chain recombines TRBV7-2 with TRBJ2-3, with 11 nucleotides matching TRBD2. Germline CDR1 and CDR2: SGHTA and FQGNSA. The CDR3 has 14 amino acids. Trimming cost V 5 bases and J 3 bases; bases outside gene matches: 1. The CDR3 DNA is TGTGCCAGCAGCCGACTAGCGGGGACAGATACGCAGTATTTT. Translated, it gives CASSRLAGTDTQYF.

The chain has TRBV5-4 and TRBJ2-3; 8 nucleotides match TRBD2. The CDR3 has 15 amino acids. CDR1 and CDR2 from the germline V gene are SGHNT and YYREEE (reference sequence). After removal of 0 bases from V and 2 bases from J, the junction contained 2 bases not matched to a gene. The CDR3 spells CASSLGGGSTDTQYF. The CDR3 DNA reads as TGTGCCAGCAGCTTGGGCGGGGGGTCCACAGATACGCAGTATTTT. The full variable domain, its missing parts supplied by reference TRBV5-4 and TRBJ2-3, is ETGVTQSPTHLIKTRGQQVTLRCSSQSGHNTVSWYQQALGQGPQFIFQYYREEENGRGNFPPRFSGLQFPNYSSELNVNALELDDSALYLCASSLGGGSTDTQYFGPGTRLTVL.

The V and J genes are TRBV7-2 and TRBJ2-2; 10 bases match TRBD1. The CDR3 length is 15 residues. The ends lost 4 bases at V and 4 bases at J; junction bases unmatched: 3. The germline gives CDR1 SGHTA, CDR2 FQGNSA. The CDR3 region is CASSSDRGSTGELFF. CDR3 DNA sequence: TGTGCCAGCAGCTCGGACAGGGGGAGCACCGGGGAGCTGTTTTTT.

The chain recombines TRBV5-1 with TRBJ2-1; 8 bases are shared with TRBD1. V shed 3 bases, J shed 3 bases, and the junction held 5 bases outside the gene matches. The CDR3 runs to 15 residues. The germline V gene has CDR1 SGHRS and CDR2 YFSETQ. CDR3 sequence: CASSSAGQDYNEQFF. In nucleotides, the CDR3 is TGCGCCAGCAGCTCGGCGGGACAGGACTACAATGAGCAGTTCTTC.

The rearrangement uses TRBV6-5 and TRBJ2-7, with 7 nucleotides matching TRBD1. V trimming: 4 bases; J trimming: 4 bases; junction bases outside the gene matches: 4. Germline V gene sequence: CDR1 MNHEY, CDR2 SVGAGI. CDR3 length equals 13 residues. CDR3 DNA: TGTGCCAGCAGTTTAGGGGGCTGGTACGAGCAGTACTTC. This encodes CASSLGGWYEQYF.

This chain connects TRBV4-2 to TRBJ1-4; D uncertain. CDR3 length equals 13 residues. The germline gives CDR1 LGHNA, CDR2 YNFKEQ. Trimming took 1 base from V and 13 from J, leaving 13 bases between them. CDR3 nucleotides: TGTGCCAGCAGCCAAGTGATGTCTAAGGGACTGTTTTTT. As protein: CASSQVMSKGLFF.

This chain uses TRBV6-1 with TRBJ1-1; D possibly corresponds to TRBD1 (6 bases). Between the trimmed V and J ends, which lost 10 bases and 5 bases, there was a span of 20 bases. Germline CDR1 MNHNS, CDR2 SASEGT. The CDR3 consists of 14 residues. DNA for the CDR3: TGTGCCACTTCTACGGGGGGCCGAAGGACTGAAGCTTTCTTT. Its protein is CATSTGGRRTEAFF.

This clone was detected once. The chain links TRBV4-1 to TRBJ2-7; D not resolved. V was shortened by 0 bases and J by 0 bases, with 3 bases between the two germline ends. Germline CDR1 MGHRA, CDR2 YSYEKL. The CDR3 covers 13 residues. CDR3 amino acids: CASSQDNSYEQYF. The CDR3 DNA sequence: TGCGCCAGCAGCCAAGATAACTCCTACGAGCAGTACTTC.

This sequence joins TRBV28 and TRBJ1-5, with 7 bases that match TRBD1. The CDR3 has 15 residues. CDR1 and CDR2 (germline): MDHEN, SYDVKM. V lost 5 bases to trimming and J lost 6 bases; unmatched junction nucleotides: 10. CDR3 sequence reads: CASSTQDRVSQPQHF. Written as DNA, the CDR3 is TGTGCCAGCAGTACACAAGACAGGGTCAGTCAGCCCCAGCATTTT.

The rearrangement uses TRBV30 and TRBJ1-5; possibly TRBD1 for D (6 bases). V was clipped by 0 bases and J by 4 bases, with 13 bases between them. This CDR3 has 15 amino acids. CDR1 is GTSNPN, CDR2 SVGIG, per germline (reference sequence). The CDR3 coding sequence is TGTGCCTGGAGTGTACAGGGCAGTAGAAATCAGCCCCAGCATTTT. It encodes CAWSVQGSRNQPQHF.

The chain is built from TRBV7-6 and TRBJ2-1; D not resolved. This CDR3 comprises 17 residues. Trimming pared 1 base from V and 0 bases from J, leaving 13 bases between. The germline V gene has CDR1 SGHVS and CDR2 FNYEAQ. The CDR3 loop is CASSLVRTKSSYNEQFF. CDR3 DNA: TGTGCCAGCAGCTTAGTCCGAACCAAAAGCTCCTACAATGAGCAGTTCTTC.

CDR3 region: CASSQALNQPQHF. CDR3 in DNA: TGTGCCAGCAGCCAGGCCCTCAATCAGCCCCAGCATTTT. This sequence joins TRBV27 and TRBJ1-5; D is ambiguous. Germline V gene lookup returns CDR1 MNHEY and CDR2 SMNVEV (reference sequence). The CDR3 contains 13 residues. The V end was cut by 6 bases, the J end by 3 bases, with 9 bases between.